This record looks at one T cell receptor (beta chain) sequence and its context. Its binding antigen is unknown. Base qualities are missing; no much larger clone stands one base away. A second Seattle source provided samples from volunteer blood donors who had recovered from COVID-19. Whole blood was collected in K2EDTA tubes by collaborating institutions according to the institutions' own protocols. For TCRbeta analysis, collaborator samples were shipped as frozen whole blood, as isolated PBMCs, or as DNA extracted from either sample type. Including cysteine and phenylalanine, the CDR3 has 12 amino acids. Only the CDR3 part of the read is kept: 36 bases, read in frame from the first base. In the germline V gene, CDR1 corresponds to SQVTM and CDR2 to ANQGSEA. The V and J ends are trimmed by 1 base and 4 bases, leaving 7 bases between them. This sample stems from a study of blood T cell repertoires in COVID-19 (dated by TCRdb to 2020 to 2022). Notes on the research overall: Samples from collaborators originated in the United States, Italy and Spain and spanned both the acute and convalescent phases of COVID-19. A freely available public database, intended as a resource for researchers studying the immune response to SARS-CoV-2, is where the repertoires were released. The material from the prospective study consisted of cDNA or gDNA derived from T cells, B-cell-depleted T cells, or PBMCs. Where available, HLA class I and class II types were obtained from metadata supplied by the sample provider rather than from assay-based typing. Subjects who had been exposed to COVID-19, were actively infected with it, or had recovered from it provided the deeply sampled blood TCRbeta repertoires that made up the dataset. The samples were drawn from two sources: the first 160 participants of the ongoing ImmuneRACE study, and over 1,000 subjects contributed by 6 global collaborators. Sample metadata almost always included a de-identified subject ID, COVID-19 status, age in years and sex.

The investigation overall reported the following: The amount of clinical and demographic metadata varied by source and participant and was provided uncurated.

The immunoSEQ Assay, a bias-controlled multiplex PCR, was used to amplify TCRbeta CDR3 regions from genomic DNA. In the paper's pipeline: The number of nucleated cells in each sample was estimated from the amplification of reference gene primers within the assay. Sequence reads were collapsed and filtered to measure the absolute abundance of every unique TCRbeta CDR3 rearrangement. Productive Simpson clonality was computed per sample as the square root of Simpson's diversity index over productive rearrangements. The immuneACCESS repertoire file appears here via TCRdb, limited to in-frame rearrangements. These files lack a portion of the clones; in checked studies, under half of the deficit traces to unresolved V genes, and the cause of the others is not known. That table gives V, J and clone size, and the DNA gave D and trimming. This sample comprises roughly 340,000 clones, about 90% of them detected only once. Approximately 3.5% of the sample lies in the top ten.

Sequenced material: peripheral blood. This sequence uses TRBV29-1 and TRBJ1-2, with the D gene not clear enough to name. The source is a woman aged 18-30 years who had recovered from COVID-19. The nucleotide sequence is TGCAGCGTTGAAGGAGGGATCTATGGCTACACCTTC. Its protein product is CSVEGGIYGYTF.